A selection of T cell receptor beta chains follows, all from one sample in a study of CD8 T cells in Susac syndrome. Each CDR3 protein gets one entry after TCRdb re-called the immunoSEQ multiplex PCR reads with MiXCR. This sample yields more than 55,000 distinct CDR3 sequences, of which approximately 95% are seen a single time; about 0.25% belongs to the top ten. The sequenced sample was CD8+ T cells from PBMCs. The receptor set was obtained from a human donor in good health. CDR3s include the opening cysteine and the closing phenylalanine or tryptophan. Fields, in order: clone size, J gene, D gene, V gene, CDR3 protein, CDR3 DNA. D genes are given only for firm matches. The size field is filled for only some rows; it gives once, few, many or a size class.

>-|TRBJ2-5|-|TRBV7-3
CASSPSGSRETQYF
TGTGCCAGCAGCCCATCGGGGAGCCGGGAGACCCAGTACTTC
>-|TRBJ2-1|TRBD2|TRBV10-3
CAISDTLAGTYNEQFF
TGTGCCATCAGTGATACCCTAGCGGGGACCTACAATGAGCAGTTCTTC
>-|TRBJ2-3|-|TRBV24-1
CATSGGDSAIHTDTQYF
TGTGCCACCAGTGGGGGGGACTCCGCGATTCACACAGATACGCAGTATTTT
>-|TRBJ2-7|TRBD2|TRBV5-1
CASSLEVAGAYEQYF
TGCGCCAGCAGCTTGGAGGTAGCGGGGGCCTACGAGCAGTACTTC
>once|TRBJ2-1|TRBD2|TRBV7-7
CASSLGGGAYNEQFF
TGTGCTAGCAGCTTAGGTGGGGGGGCCTACAATGAGCAGTTCTTC
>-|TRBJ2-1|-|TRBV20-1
CSASSRRGRHNEQFF
TGCAGTGCTAGTAGTCGGCGGGGGCGCCACAATGAGCAGTTCTTC
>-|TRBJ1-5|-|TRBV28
CASSLLPEGNQPQHF
TGTGCCAGCAGTCTCCTCCCCGAGGGTAATCAGCCCCAGCATTTT
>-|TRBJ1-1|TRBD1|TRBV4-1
CASSQFRDSTEAFF
TGCGCCAGCAGCCAGTTCCGGGACAGCACTGAAGCTTTCTTT
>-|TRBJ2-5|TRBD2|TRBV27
CASSIGGGRPKYF
TGTGCCAGCAGTATCGGGGGGGGGAGACCTAAGTACTTC
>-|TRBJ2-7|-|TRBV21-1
CASSIQAGKYEQYF
TGTGCCAGCAGCATTCAAGCAGGGAAGTACGAGCAGTACTTC
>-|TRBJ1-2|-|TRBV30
CAWSVYGDGYTF
TGTGCCTGGAGTGTTTACGGGGATGGCTACACCTTC
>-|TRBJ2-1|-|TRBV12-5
CASALQGNEQFF
TGTGCTAGTGCCCTACAGGGAAATGAGCAGTTCTTC
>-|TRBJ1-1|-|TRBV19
CASSTGASEAFF
TGTGCCAGTAGTACAGGGGCCTCTGAAGCTTTCTTT
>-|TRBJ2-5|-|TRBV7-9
CASSQERARETQYF
TGTGCCAGCAGCCAAGAACGGGCCAGGGAGACCCAGTACTTC
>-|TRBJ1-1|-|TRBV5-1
CASSLVFQEMNTEVFF
TGCGCCAGCAGCTTGGTGTTCCAGGAGATGAACACTGAAGTTTTCTTT
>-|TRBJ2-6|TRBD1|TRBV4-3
CASSQSRGSGANVLTF
TGCGCCAGCAGCCAGTCCAGGGGGTCTGGGGCCAACGTCCTGACTTTC
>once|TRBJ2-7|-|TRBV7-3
CASSPSGNGGRGQYF
TGTGCCAGCAGTCCTTCGGGCAACGGGGGACGAGGGCAGTACTTC
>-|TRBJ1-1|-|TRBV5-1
CASSTRTEGTEAFF
TGCGCCAGCAGCACGAGGACAGAGGGCACTGAAGCTTTCTTT
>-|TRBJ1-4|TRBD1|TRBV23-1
CASSQPAGGLFF
TGCGCCAGCAGTCAACCGGCAGGGGGACTGTTTTTT
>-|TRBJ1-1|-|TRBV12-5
CASGFYGGTEAFF
TGTGCTAGTGGTTTTTATGGGGGCACTGAAGCTTTCTTT
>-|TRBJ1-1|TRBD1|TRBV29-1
CSVDEGQFEAFF
TGCAGCGTTGACGAGGGACAGTTTGAAGCTTTCTTT
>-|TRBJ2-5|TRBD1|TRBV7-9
CASSFTDRGQETQYF
TGTGCCAGCAGCTTTACGGACAGGGGCCAAGAGACCCAGTACTTC
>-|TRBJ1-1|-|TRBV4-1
CASSQDPGANTEAFF
TGCGCCAGCAGCCAAGATCCGGGGGCGAACACTGAAGCTTTCTTT
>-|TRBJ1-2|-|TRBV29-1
CSAGTVADYGYTF
TGCAGCGCTGGGACCGTGGCGGACTATGGCTACACCTTC
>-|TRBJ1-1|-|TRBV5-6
CASSLNSEAFF
TGTGCCAGCAGCTTGAACTCTGAAGCTTTCTTT
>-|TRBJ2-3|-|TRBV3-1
CASSQVHPRQSASTDTQYF
TGTGCCAGCAGCCAAGTTCACCCCCGACAGTCGGCTAGCACAGATACGCAGTATTTT
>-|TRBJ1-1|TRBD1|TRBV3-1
CASSQGNRGFTEAFF
TGTGCCAGCAGCCAAGGTAACAGGGGTTTCACTGAAGCTTTCTTT
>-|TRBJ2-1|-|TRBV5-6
CASRTGQGRGDEQFF
TGTGCCAGCAGGACCGGACAGGGGCGGGGGGATGAGCAGTTCTTC
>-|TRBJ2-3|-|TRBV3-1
CASSQGTTSTDTQYF
TGTGCCAGCAGCCAAGGGACAACTAGCACAGATACGCAGTATTTT
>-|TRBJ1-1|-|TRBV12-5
CASGLGFGDTEAFF
TGTGCTAGTGGTTTGGGGTTCGGGGACACTGAAGCTTTCTTT
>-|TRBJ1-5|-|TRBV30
CAWSSDSGGNQPQHF
TGTGCCTGGAGTTCCGACTCCGGGGGCAATCAGCCCCAGCATTTT
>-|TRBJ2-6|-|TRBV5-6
CASSLEHSGANVLTF
TGTGCCAGCAGCTTGGAACACTCTGGGGCCAACGTCCTGACTTTC
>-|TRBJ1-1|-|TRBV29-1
CSVEDIGGAFF
TGCAGCGTTGAAGATATCGGGGGGGCTTTCTTT
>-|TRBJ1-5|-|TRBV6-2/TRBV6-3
CASSYFQQSNQPQHF
TGTGCCAGCAGTTACTTCCAACAGAGCAATCAGCCCCAGCATTTT
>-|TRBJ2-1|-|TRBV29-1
CSVDRGLNNEQFF
TGCAGCGTTGACCGCGGCCTGAACAATGAGCAGTTCTTC
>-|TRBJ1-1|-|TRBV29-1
CSVEGAQAFF
TGCAGCGTTGAAGGCGCCCAGGCTTTCTTT
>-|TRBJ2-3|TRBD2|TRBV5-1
CASSLEGLAGSRRTDTQYF
TGCGCCAGCAGCTTGGAGGGACTAGCGGGGTCGCGACGCACAGATACGCAGTATTTT